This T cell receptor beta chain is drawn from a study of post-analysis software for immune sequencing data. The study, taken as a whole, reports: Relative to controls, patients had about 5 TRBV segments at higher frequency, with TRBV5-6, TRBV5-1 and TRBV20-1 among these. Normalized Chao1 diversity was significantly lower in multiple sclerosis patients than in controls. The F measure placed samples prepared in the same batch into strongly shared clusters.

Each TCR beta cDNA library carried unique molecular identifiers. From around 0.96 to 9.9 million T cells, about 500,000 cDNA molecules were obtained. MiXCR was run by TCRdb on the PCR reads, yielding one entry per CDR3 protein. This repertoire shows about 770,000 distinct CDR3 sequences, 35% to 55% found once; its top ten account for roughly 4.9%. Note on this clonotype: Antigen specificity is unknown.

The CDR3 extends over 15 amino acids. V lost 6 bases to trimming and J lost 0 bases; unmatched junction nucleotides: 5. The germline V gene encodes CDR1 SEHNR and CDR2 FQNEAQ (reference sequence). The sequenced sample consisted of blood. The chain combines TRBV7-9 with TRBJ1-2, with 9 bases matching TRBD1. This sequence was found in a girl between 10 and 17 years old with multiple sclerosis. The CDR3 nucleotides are TGTGCCAGCAGAGCCGGGACAGGGACTAACTATGGCTACACCTTC. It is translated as CASRAGTGTNYGYTF.